These 31 T cell receptor beta chains share one sample of origin, sequenced in a study of identical twins. MiXCR, run by TCRdb on the 5' RACE reads, gives a single entry per CDR3 protein. The data contain 1.5 million to 2 million distinct CDR3 sequences, less than 40% of them singletons. Sequencing was performed on cord blood. The receptors stem from a newborn girl in good health.

V gene TRBV28 combines with J gene TRBJ1-6; D is perhaps TRBD1 (5 bases). V was clipped by 5 bases and J by 4 bases, with 24 bases between them. The CDR3 covers 19 residues. Germline loops: CDR1 MDHEN, CDR2 SYDVKM. The CDR3 nucleotides are TGTGCCAGCAGTGCCTCCAGGACACCGAAAGGGGTTTATAATTCACCCCTCCACTTT. This translates into CASSASRTPKGVYNSPLHF.

The chain recombines TRBV12-3 or TRBV12-4 with TRBJ2-1; 11 bases fit TRBD2. V lost 5 bases to trimming and J lost 7 bases; unmatched junction nucleotides: 13. The CDR3 runs to 17 residues. In DNA, the CDR3 is TGTGCCAGCAGTGCAGAGGGGAAGGGACTAGCGGTAAATGAGCAGTTCTTC. It codes for CASSAEGKGLAVNEQFF.

The genes are TRBV18 and TRBJ2-1; 8 bases line up with TRBD2. Germline CDR1 is KGHSH and CDR2 is LQKENI. CDR3 length: 15 amino acids. Losses at the gene ends were 3 bases for V and 9 bases for J; bases not matched to a gene: 10. The CDR3 sequence is CASSPRTSRGGEQFF. The CDR3 DNA reads TGTGCCAGCTCACCGCGGACTAGCAGAGGGGGTGAGCAGTTCTTC.

This clonotype was found a few times. This chain links TRBV27 with TRBJ2-7; either TRBD1 or TRBD2 may fit D (6 bases each). CDR1 and CDR2 from the germline V gene are MNHEY and SMNVEV (reference sequence). CDR3 length equals 15 residues. V lost 5 bases, J lost 0 bases, and 14 bases lay in between. The CDR3 is CASSRAGHYSYEQYF. The CDR3 DNA reads TGTGCCAGCAGTAGGGCGGGACACTACTCCTACGAGCAGTACTTC.

In this sample, this clonotype turned up a few times. The chain joins TRBV7-2 to TRBJ1-6, with a possible D match to TRBD1 (5 bases). V gave up 6 bases and J gave up 6 bases, with 15 bases separating them. Per germline, CDR1 SGHTA and CDR2 FQGNSA. The CDR3 contains 15 residues. As DNA, the CDR3 is TGTGCCAGCAGGGAAACGGGACTGATTAATTCACCCCTCCACTTT. Encoded protein: CASRETGLINSPLHF.

This clonotype was observed a few times. This chain links TRBV28 with TRBJ2-7; 8 bases are a match to TRBD1. With V trimmed by 5 bases and J by 3 bases, 9 bases remained unmatched. The CDR3 has 15 amino acids. Looked up from germline, CDR1 is MDHEN and CDR2 is SYDVKM. The DNA for the CDR3 is TGTGCCAGCAGTCCGAGGACAGGGACCAACTACGAGCAGTACTTC. This sequence encodes CASSPRTGTNYEQYF.

The table lists this clonotype with a count of one. This chain uses TRBV6-5 with TRBJ2-1; 12 nucleotides align to TRBD2. Germline V gives CDR1 MNHEY, CDR2 SVGAGI. Losses at the gene ends were 2 bases for V and 0 bases for J; bases not matched to a gene: 8. The CDR3 totals 19 residues. The CDR3 sequence is CASSYALAGGSSSYNEQFF. The CDR3 DNA reads TGTGCCAGCAGTTACGCACTAGCGGGGGGTTCTAGCTCCTACAATGAGCAGTTCTTC.

This clonotype showed up just a few times. This chain links TRBV2 with TRBJ1-6, with TRBD1 matching 7 bases. V dropped 4 bases and J dropped 9; count of bases not matched to a gene: 6. The CDR3 contains 14 residues. Germline-derived CDR1 and CDR2 are SNHLY and FYNNEI. The CDR3 spells CASSVRGGGSPLHF. The CDR3 DNA follows: TGTGCCAGCAGTGTTCGAGGGGGCGGTTCACCCCTCCACTTT.

The J gene is TRBJ2-1, the V gene TRBV6-1; D might be TRBD1 or TRBD2, each matching 5 bases. The germline V gene encodes CDR1 MNHNS and CDR2 SASEGT. The CDR3 covers 15 residues. V dropped 4 bases and J dropped 4 bases, with 14 bases sitting between them. CDR3 sequence reads: CASSVLRDGYNEQFF. The CDR3, as DNA: TGTGCCAGCAGTGTACTAAGGGACGGTTACAATGAGCAGTTCTTC.

This chain connects TRBV27 to TRBJ1-6; weak D call: TRBD1 (5 bases). Germline V lookup: CDR1 MNHEY, CDR2 SMNVEV (reference sequence). Trimming took off 2 bases at V and 6 bases at J, with 14 bases between the two ends. The CDR3 runs to 16 residues. The CDR3 region is CASSLRPRESNSPLHF. DNA of the CDR3: TGTGCCAGCAGTTTAAGGCCCAGGGAGTCTAATTCACCCCTCCACTTT.

This clonotype was recorded a few times. The V and J genes are TRBV29-1 and TRBJ1-1; possible D gene TRBD1, 6 bases. The CDR3 is 11 amino acids. The germline V and J ends were trimmed by 6 bases and 11 bases, with 16 bases remaining between them. From germline, CDR1 is SQVTM and CDR2 ANQGSEA. This CDR3 reads CSVGGPVGAFF. CDR3 DNA sequence: TGCAGCGTGGGGGGGCCTGTCGGGGCTTTCTTT.

The chain is built from TRBV10-1 and TRBJ2-5, with 7 bases lining up with TRBD2. Germline lookup yields CDR1 WNHNN and CDR2 SYGVQD (reference sequence). V dropped 3 bases and J dropped 0; count of bases not matched to a gene: 10. The CDR3 length is 17 residues. The CDR3 reads CASSEFPASGYQETQYF. The CDR3 bases are TGCGCCAGCAGTGAATTCCCGGCTAGCGGTTACCAAGAGACCCAGTACTTC.

This clonotype came up a few times. V and J are TRBV27 and TRBJ2-7; D remains unclear. CDR3 length: 13 amino acids. Between the trimmed V and J ends, which lost 3 bases and 4 bases, there was a span of 10 bases. Germline V gene sequence: CDR1 MNHEY, CDR2 SMNVEV (reference sequence). The CDR3 region has the DNA TGTGCCAGCAGTTTTCGGCCCCCATACGAGCAGTACTTC. Translated, it gives CASSFRPPYEQYF.

The chain has TRBV5-1 and TRBJ2-7, with 8 bases aligning to TRBD2. This CDR3 comprises 16 residues. V trimming: 0 bases; J trimming: 0 bases; junction bases outside the gene matches: 5. CDR1 SGHRS and CDR2 YFSETQ come from the germline V gene. The CDR3 DNA is TGCGCCAGCAGCTTGGAATGGGGGACTAGCTCCTACGAGCAGTACTTC. Encoded protein: CASSLEWGTSSYEQYF.

The CDR3 DNA reads TGTGCCAGCAGCTTAGCCGGGACAATATATAATTCACCCCTCCACTTT. As protein: CASSLAGTIYNSPLHF. This chain joins TRBV7-9 and TRBJ1-6; weak D call: TRBD1 (6 bases). This CDR3 has 16 amino acids. The germline V gene encodes CDR1 SEHNR and CDR2 FQNEAQ (reference sequence). V was trimmed by 0 bases and J by 4 bases, leaving 10 bases between them.

The table lists this clonotype with a few counts. The genes are TRBV13 and TRBJ1-6; D is ambiguous. Trimming took 2 bases from V and 16 from J, leaving 15 bases between them. In germline, CDR1 is PRHDT, CDR2 FYEKMQ (reference sequence). This CDR3 contains 13 residues. CDR3 region: CASSLTPSGLLHF. CDR3 bases: TGTGCCAGCAGCTTAACCCCATCCGGGCTTCTCCACTTT.

The chain joins TRBV27 to TRBJ1-6; 12 positions match TRBD1. Trimming took 5 bases from V and 7 from J; bases not matched to a gene: 6. The CDR3 totals 16 residues. Germline CDR1 reads MNHEY; CDR2 reads SMNVEV (reference sequence). The CDR3 region is CASSLRGTGGNSPLHF. The CDR3 DNA follows: TGTGCCAGCAGTCTCCGGGGGACAGGGGGCAATTCACCCCTCCACTTT.

V and J are TRBV19 and TRBJ1-2, with D perhaps TRBD1 (6 bases). The CDR3 loop spans 16 amino acids. Deletions cut 3 bases from V and 4 bases from J, with 18 bases between. In germline, CDR1 is LNHDA, CDR2 SQIVND (reference sequence). CDR3 coding DNA: TGTGCCAGTAGTATTTCCCATCCGACAGGCTGCTATGGCTACACCTTC. Its protein product is CASSISHPTGCYGYTF.

In this sample, this clonotype turned up a few times. The V gene is TRBV10-2, the J gene TRBJ2-1, with 12 bases that match TRBD2. This CDR3 has 15 residues. The germline gives CDR1 WSHSY, CDR2 SAAADI. Germline trimming cut 6 bases from V and 5 bases from J; bases unmatched to any gene: 5. CDR3 in amino acids: CASRPTSGGNNEQFF. CDR3 in DNA: TGCGCCAGCAGGCCAACTAGCGGGGGGAACAATGAGCAGTTCTTC.

This clonotype has only a few counts. The J gene is TRBJ2-7, the V gene TRBV28, with D hard to call. The germline V and J ends were trimmed by 8 bases and 0 bases, with 14 bases remaining between them. This CDR3 contains 14 residues. CDR1 and CDR2 (germline): MDHEN, SYDVKM. The CDR3 coding sequence is TGTGCCAGCCGCCCCGTCCAGATCTCCTACGAGCAGTACTTC. As protein: CASRPVQISYEQYF.

This clonotype was picked up a small number of times. This chain joins TRBV6-1 and TRBJ1-2; D is perhaps TRBD1 (5 bases). Trimming cost V 2 bases and J 8 bases, with 18 bases left between them. From germline, CDR1 is MNHNS and CDR2 SASEGT. The CDR3 contains 15 residues. The CDR3 nucleotides are TGTGCCAGCAGTGAACTCCCGTGGAGGGGAGAAGGCTACACCTTC. As protein: CASSELPWRGEGYTF.

This clonotype was counted between two and nine times. The V and J genes are TRBV11-2 and TRBJ2-3, with D possibly being TRBD1 or TRBD2 (5 bases each). The CDR3 is made up of 14 amino acids. Trimming stripped 3 bases from V and 4 bases from J, with 11 bases between. Per germline, CDR1 SGHAT and CDR2 FQNNGV. For the CDR3, the DNA is TGTGCCAGCAGCTTTGGGGACCTGGCAGATACGCAGTATTTT. Protein: CASSFGDLADTQYF. The full variable domain, in which reference TRBV11-2 and TRBJ2-3 provide the parts outside the CDR3, is EAGVAQSPRYKIIEKRQSVAFWCNPISGHATLYWYQQILGQGPKLLIQFQNNGVVDDSQLPKDRFSAERLKGVDSTLKIQPAKLEDSAVYLCASSFGDLADTQYFGPGTRLTVL.

The chain carries TRBV24-1 and TRBJ2-4; 8 positions match TRBD1. With the DNA end fitting TRBJ2-5 better, the J assignment may be wrong. The CDR3 has 13 residues. CDR1 and CDR2 from the germline V gene are KGHDR and SFDVKD. CDR3 protein: CATGQGGLETQYF. The CDR3 DNA follows: TGTGCCACCGGACAGGGAGGACTTGAGACCCAGTACTTC.

A few counts support this clonotype. The J gene is TRBJ2-2, the V gene TRBV5-1, with 7 bases lining up with TRBD2. V was pared by 4 bases and J by 3 bases, with 3 bases of the junction left unmatched. This CDR3 comprises 14 residues. CDR1 and CDR2 from the germline V gene are SGHRS and YFSETQ. CDR3 in amino acids: CASSPSGHTGELFF. The CDR3 DNA sequence: TGCGCCAGCAGCCCTAGCGGCCACACCGGGGAGCTGTTTTTT.

Points on this clonotype: The germline gene is not matched at one end of the junction; a read error may be the cause. The rearrangement links TRBV7-2 to TRBJ2-1; TRBD2 is a possible D gene (6 bases). The end of the DNA fits TRBJ2-7 better, so the J call may be wrong. The CDR3 loop spans 13 amino acids. Germline CDR1 reads SGHTA; CDR2 reads FQGNSA. In DNA, the CDR3 is TGTGTCAGCAGCTTAGAGGCGGGAAACGAGCAGTACTTC. Protein sequence: CVSSLEAGNEQYF.

The chain links TRBV11-2 to TRBJ2-7; D is unresolved. Per germline, CDR1 SGHAT and CDR2 FQNNGV. This CDR3 has 14 residues. V was pared by 1 base and J by 0 bases, with 7 bases between. The DNA for the CDR3 is TGTGCCAGCAGCTTAGGTCCTTCCTCCTACGAGCAGTACGTC. As protein: CASSLGPSSYEQYV.

The V call is TRBV28, the J call TRBJ1-5; TRBD1 matches at 8 bases. CDR1 and CDR2 from the germline V gene are MDHEN and SYDVKM. With 5 bases clipped from V and 6 bases from J, the junction kept 12 bases outside the gene matches. This CDR3 is built from 16 residues. The CDR3 sequence is CASSPAYRGSLQPQHF. In DNA, the CDR3 is TGTGCCAGCAGTCCGGCTTACAGGGGGTCCCTTCAGCCCCAGCATTTT.

This clonotype came up many times. The junction and the germline gene differ at one end; a read error may be behind it. The rearrangement links TRBV5-1 to TRBJ2-3; perhaps D is TRBD1 or TRBD2 (5 bases each). The CDR3 covers 12 residues. Looked up from germline, CDR1 is SGHRS and CDR2 is YFSETQ. This chain's CDR3 is CASSLWGDTQYF. CDR3 DNA: TGTGCCAGCAGTTTATGGGGGGATACGCAGTATTTT.

The V call is TRBV7-2, the J call TRBJ2-5; D is ambiguous. CDR3 length: 14 residues. V was trimmed by 3 bases and J by 0 bases, leaving 8 bases between them. In germline, CDR1 is SGHTA, CDR2 FQGNSA. The CDR3 reads CASSLVPYQETQYF. The CDR3 bases are TGTGCCAGCAGCTTGGTTCCCTACCAAGAGACCCAGTACTTC.

There are a few counts of this clonotype. The chain employs TRBV5-1 and TRBJ2-1; D ambiguous. The germline CDR1 and CDR2 sequences are SGHRS and YFSETQ. The CDR3 is made up of 16 amino acids. Deletions cut 0 bases from V and 0 bases from J, with 10 bases between. The CDR3 region has the DNA TGCGCCAGCAGCTTGGACTATCCCAGCTCCTACAATGAGCAGTTCTTC. It translates to CASSLDYPSSYNEQFF.

The rearrangement links TRBV6-5 to TRBJ2-2; 10 nucleotides align to TRBD1. In germline, CDR1 is MNHEY, CDR2 SVGAGI. The junction had 9 bases not matched to a gene; V was cut back by 6 bases and J by 5 bases. The CDR3 sequence is 16 residues long. This CDR3 reads CASSRDRGPGTGELFF. The CDR3 DNA sequence: TGTGCCAGCAGCCGCGACAGGGGGCCGGGGACCGGGGAGCTGTTTTTT.